This TCR beta chain was recorded in a study of shared clonotypes between healthy human individuals. Study at large: The donors, a couple of women and a few men, were aged 18 to 49.

Naive CD8 cells lacked CD45RO, underwent positive selection for CCR7 and left out terminally differentiated effector memory CD45RA+ cells. Deep level was the assay's run setting. The method was immunoSEQ multiplex PCR; TCRdb's version includes in-frame clones alone and lacks a portion of them. The sample has around 2.1 million clones; under 95% are singletons. CDR1 and CDR2 (germline): SGHVS, FQNEAQ. CDR3 length: 11 residues. Whole-study findings and limits: Only blood was sampled; tissue repertoires likely differ.

About this clone: Its target is not known. The identical CDR3 is also encoded by other nucleotide sequences in the sample.

This receptor was obtained from a man in his late teens or twenties in good health. Some clones in this sample may be carry-over from other donors' samples. The specimen was naive CD8+ T cells from PBMCs. This sequence joins TRBV7-8 and TRBJ2-7; D gene unclear. The CDR3 reads CASSPDYEQYF. For the CDR3, the DNA is TGTGCTTCCAGCCCAGATTACGAGCAGTACTTC.